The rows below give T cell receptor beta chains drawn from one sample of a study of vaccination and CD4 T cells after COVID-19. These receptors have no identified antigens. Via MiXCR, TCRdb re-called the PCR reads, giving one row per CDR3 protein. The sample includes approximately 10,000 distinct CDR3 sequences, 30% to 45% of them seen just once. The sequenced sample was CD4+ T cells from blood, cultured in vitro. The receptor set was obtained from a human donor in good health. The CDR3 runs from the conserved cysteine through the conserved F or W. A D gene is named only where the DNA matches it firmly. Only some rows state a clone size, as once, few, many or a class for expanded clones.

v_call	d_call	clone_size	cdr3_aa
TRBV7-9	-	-	CASSLTRDISPLAFF
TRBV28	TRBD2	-	CASSLYSGALYEQYF
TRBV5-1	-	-	CASSLRDQPNYGYTF
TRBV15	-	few	CATSSLDKSHPYF
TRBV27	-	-	CASRRSSYEQYF
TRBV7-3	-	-	CASSLGLAREQFF
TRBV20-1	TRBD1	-	CSAQTGLGYTF
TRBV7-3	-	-	CASSLTMSSGANVLTF
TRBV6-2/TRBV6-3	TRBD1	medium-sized	CASRTTGGRNQPQHF
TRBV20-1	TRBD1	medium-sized	CSARSGTAYNSPLHF
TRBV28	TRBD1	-	CASRKQGQGNQPQHF
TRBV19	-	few	CASSIVGVGNQPQHF
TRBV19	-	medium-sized	CASSIVKSEQYF
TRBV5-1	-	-	CASSLVMNTEAFF
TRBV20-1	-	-	CSARDKGSSYNSPLHF
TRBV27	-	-	CASTTRTPGTEAFF
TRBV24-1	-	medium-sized	CATSDWKGQRFSGNTIYF
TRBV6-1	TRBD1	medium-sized	CASGQIRTGGFYGYTF
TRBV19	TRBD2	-	CASSKGTSGATDTQYF
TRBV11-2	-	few	CASSPSAGVGTEAFF
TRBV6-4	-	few	CASSEGDPGDEQFF
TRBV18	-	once	CASSPLRGTEAFF
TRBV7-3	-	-	CASSQDHQETQYF
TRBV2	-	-	CASSEGDYGYTF
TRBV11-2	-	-	CASSRTTGIEQFF
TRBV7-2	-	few	CASSLLDTQYF
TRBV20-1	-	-	CSAHRTYSSYNEQFF
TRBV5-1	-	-	CASSRDPSYEQYF
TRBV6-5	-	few	CASSSTGTYNSPLHF
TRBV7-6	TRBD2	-	CASRGTRSYEQYF
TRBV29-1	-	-	CSVRRLEETQYF
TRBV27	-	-	CASRLDSTSYNEQFF
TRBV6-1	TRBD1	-	CASSLETGASYEQYF
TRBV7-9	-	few	CASSLTQGVRNTIYF
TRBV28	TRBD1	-	CASSGTANYGYTF